The 5 T cell receptor beta chains below were found in one sample sequenced in a study of CD8 T cells in ankylosing spondylitis. TCRdb re-analysed the 5' RACE reads in MiXCR, keeping a single row per CDR3 protein. The sample contains 50,000 to 60,000 distinct CDR3 sequences, approximately 7.4% of which appear only once. The sequenced material came from blood, either unsorted or a sorted T cell fraction (not recorded which). The origin of the receptors is a female donor with ankylosing spondylitis or in good health (not recorded which).

This clonotype was picked up many times. The chain uses TRBV5-1 and TRBJ2-5; no clear D gene. With 0 bases removed from V and 1 base from J, the gap between germline ends came to 4 bases. In germline, CDR1 is SGHRS, CDR2 YFSETQ. The CDR3 covers 13 residues. CDR3 amino acids: CASSLEVQETQYF. DNA for the CDR3: TGCGCCAGCAGCTTGGAGGTCCAAGAGACCCAGTACTTC. Looking up the rest from reference TRBV5-1 and TRBJ2-5 gives the full variable domain: KAGVTQTPRYLIKTRGQQVTLSCSPISGHRSVSWYQQTPGQGLQFLFEYFSETQRNKGNFPGRFSGRQFSNSRSEMNVSTLELGDSALYLCASSLEVQETQYFGPGTRLLVL.

This clonotype was counted between two and nine times. The gene calls are TRBV10-2 and TRBJ1-3; TRBD1 matches 7 bases. The V gene's germline CDR1 is WSHSY and CDR2 SAAADI. The CDR3 is 16 amino acids. With V trimmed by 6 bases and J by 0 bases, 8 bases remained unmatched. CDR3 residues: CASRARQGASGNTIYF. Here the CDR3 DNA reads TGCGCCAGCAGAGCTCGACAGGGAGCCTCTGGAAACACCATATATTTT.

The chain is built from TRBV4-2 and TRBJ2-7; 7 bases are a match to TRBD2. V shed 0 bases and J 2 bases; nucleotides not matched to a gene: 10. Germline values: CDR1 LGHNA, CDR2 YNFKEQ. This CDR3 has 17 amino acids. The CDR3, as DNA: TGTGCCAGCAGCCAAGATGAACCAGCGGGGAGGGCCTACGAGCAGTACTTC. Its protein is CASSQDEPAGRAYEQYF.

In its sample, this clonotype was seen many times. The V gene is TRBV19, the J gene TRBJ1-1; the match to TRBD1 covers 7 bases. Germline trimming cut 5 bases from V and 1 base from J; bases unmatched to any gene: 13. The CDR3 is made up of 17 amino acids. Germline CDR1 reads LNHDA; CDR2 reads SQIVND (reference sequence). CDR3: CASSSGGRGQRNTEAFF. The CDR3 bases are TGTGCCAGTAGTTCGGGCGGTCGGGGACAGCGGAACACTGAAGCTTTCTTT.

This clonotype was recorded at least ten times. V and J are TRBV29-1 and TRBJ1-2; D is unclear. Trimming removed 0 bases at V and 9 bases at J, with 8 bases between. The length of the CDR3 is 11 residues. Germline V CDR1 and CDR2: SQVTM, ANQGSEA. DNA for the CDR3: TGCAGCGTTGAAGAGACCGAGCGCTACACCTTC. It yields the protein CSVEETERYTF.